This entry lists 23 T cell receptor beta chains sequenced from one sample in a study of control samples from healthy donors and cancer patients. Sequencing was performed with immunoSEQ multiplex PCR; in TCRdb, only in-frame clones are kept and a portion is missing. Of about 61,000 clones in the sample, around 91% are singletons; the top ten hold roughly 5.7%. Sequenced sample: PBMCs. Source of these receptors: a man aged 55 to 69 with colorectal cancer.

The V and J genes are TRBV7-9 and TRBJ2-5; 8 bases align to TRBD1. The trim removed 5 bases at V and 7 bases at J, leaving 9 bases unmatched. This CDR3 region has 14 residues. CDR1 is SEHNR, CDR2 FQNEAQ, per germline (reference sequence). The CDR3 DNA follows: TGTGCCAGCAGCCCACCCGGACAGGGAGGGACCCAGTACTTC. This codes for CASSPPGQGGTQYF.

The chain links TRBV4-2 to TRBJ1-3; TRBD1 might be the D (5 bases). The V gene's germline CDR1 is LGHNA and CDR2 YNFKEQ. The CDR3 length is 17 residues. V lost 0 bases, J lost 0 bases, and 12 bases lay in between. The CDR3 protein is CASSQDTARASGNTIYF. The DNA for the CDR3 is TGTGCCAGCAGCCAAGATACGGCCAGGGCCTCTGGAAACACCATATATTTT.

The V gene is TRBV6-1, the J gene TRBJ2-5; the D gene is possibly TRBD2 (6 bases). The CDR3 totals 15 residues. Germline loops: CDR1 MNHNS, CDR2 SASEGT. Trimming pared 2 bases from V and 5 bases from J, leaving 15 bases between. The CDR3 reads CASSELPGRRETQYF. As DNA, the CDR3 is TGTGCCAGCAGTGAACTCCCGGGGAGGCGGGAGACCCAGTACTTC.

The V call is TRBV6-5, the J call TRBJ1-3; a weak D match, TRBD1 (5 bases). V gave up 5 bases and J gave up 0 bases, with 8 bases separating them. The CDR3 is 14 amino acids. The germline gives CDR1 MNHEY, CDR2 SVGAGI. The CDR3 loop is CASSQTDSGNTIYF. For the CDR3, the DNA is TGTGCCAGCAGTCAGACAGACTCTGGAAACACCATATATTTT.

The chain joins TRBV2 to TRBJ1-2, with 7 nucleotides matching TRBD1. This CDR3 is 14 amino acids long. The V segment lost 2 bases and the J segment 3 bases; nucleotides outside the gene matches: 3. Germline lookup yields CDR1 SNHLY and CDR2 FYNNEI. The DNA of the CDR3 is TGTGCCAGCAGTGAATCAGGGGGACACTATGGCTACACCTTC. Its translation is CASSESGGHYGYTF. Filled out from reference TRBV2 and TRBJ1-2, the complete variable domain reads EPEVTQTPSHQVTQMGQEVILRCVPISNHLYFYWYRQILGQKVEFLVSFYNNEISEKSEIFDDQFSVERPDGSNFTLKIRSTKLEDSAMYFCASSESGGHYGYTFGSGTRLTVV.

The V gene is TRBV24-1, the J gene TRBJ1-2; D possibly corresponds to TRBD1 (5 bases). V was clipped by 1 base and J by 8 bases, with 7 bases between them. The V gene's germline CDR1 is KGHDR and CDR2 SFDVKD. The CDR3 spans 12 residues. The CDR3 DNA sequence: TGTGCCACCAGTGATTTTAGGGGAGGCTACACCTTC. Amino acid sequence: CATSDFRGGYTF.

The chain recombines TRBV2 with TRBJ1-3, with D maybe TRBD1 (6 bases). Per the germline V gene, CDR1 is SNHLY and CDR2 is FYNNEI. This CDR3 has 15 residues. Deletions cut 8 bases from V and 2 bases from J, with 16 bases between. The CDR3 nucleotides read TGTGCCAGCGGGTTACAGGGATCCCCTGGAAACACCATATATTTT. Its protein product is CASGLQGSPGNTIYF.

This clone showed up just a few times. Written as DNA, the CDR3 is TGTGCCAGTCATATTGGGGTCTCAGAGACCCAGTACTTC. Encoded protein: CASHIGVSETQYF. The chain employs TRBV2 and TRBJ2-5; D unresolved. Trimming left V 9 bases short and J 4 bases short, with 15 bases between. Germline V lookup: CDR1 SNHLY, CDR2 FYNNEI. The CDR3 covers 13 residues.

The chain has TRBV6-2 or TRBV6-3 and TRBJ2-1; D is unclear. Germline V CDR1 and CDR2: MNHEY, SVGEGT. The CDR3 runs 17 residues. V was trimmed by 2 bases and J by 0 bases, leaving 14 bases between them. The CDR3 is CASSYSASGSSYNEQFF. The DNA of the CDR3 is TGTGCCAGCAGTTACAGCGCATCAGGTAGCTCCTACAATGAGCAGTTCTTC.

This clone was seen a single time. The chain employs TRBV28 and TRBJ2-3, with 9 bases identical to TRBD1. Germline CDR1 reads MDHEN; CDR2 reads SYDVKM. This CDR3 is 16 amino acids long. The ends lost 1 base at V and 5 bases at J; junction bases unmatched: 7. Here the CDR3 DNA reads TGTGCCAGCAGTTTATCAAGGGACAGGGTGGGAGATACGCAGTATTTT. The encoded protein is CASSLSRDRVGDTQYF.

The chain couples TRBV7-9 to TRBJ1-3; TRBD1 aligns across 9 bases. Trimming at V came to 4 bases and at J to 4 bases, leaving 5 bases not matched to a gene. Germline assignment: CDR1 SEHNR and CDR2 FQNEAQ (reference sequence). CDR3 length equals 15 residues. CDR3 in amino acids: CASSSGTGIGNTIYF. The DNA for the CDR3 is TGTGCCAGCAGCTCTGGGACAGGGATCGGAAACACCATATATTTT. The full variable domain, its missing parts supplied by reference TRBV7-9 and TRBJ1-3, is DTGVSQNPRHKITKRGQNVTFRCDPISEHNRLYWYRQTLGQGPEFLTYFQNEAQLEKSRLLSDRFSAERPKGSFSTLEIQRTEQGDSAMYLCASSSGTGIGNTIYFGEGSWLTVV.

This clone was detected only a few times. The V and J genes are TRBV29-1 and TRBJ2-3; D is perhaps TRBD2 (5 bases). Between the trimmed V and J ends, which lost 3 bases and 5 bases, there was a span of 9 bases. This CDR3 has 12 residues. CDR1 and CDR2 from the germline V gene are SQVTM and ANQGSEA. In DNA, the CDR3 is TGCAGCGTTGATTTCGGGGTAGATACGCAGTATTTT. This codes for CSVDFGVDTQYF.

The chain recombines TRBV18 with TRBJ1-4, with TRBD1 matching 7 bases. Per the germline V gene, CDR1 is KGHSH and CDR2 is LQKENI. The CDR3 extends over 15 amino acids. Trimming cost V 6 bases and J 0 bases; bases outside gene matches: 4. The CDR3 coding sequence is TGTGCCAGCTCCATCCAGGGGGCAACTAATGAAAAACTGTTTTTT. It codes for CASSIQGATNEKLFF.

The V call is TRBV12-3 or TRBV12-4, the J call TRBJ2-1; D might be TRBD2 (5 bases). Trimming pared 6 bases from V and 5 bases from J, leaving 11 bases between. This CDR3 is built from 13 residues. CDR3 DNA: TGTGCCAGCAGAGCTACTAGGGACAATGAGCAGTTCTTC. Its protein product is CASRATRDNEQFF.

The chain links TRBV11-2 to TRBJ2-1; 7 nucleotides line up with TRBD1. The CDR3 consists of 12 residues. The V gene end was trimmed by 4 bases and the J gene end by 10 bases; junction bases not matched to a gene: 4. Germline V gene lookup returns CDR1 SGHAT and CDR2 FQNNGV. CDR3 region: CASSSPGGEQFF. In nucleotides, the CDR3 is TGTGCCAGCAGCTCCCCAGGGGGAGAGCAGTTCTTC.

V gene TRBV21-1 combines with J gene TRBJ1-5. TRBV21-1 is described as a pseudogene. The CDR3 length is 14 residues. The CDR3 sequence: CASSKGRTGQPQHF. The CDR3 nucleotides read TGTGCCAGCAGCAAAGGTAGGACGGGGCAGCCCCAGCATTTT.

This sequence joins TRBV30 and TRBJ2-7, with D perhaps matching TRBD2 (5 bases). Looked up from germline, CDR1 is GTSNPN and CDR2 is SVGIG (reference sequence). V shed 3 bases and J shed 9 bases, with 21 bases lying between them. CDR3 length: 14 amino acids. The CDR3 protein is CAWRQPGSPKGQYF. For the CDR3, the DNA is TGTGCCTGGAGACAACCGGGATCCCCGAAAGGGCAGTACTTC.

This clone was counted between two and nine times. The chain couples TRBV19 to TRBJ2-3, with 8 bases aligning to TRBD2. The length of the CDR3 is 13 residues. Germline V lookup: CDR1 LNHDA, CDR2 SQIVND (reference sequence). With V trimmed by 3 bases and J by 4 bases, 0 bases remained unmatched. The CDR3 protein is CASSMTSADTQYF. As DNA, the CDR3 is TGTGCCAGTAGTATGACTAGCGCAGATACGCAGTATTTT.

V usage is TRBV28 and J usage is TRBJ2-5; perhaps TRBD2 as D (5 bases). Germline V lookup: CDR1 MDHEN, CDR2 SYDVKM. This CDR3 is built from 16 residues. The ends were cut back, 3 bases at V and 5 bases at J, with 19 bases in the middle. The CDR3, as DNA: TGTGCCAGCAGTTTGGCGGGTCGAGGACGAAAGGAGACCCAGTACTTC. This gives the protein CASSLAGRGRKETQYF.

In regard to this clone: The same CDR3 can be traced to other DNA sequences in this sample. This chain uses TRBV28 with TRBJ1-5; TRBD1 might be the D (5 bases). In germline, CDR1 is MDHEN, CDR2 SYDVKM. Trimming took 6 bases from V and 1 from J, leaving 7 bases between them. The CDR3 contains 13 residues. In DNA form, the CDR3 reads TGTGCCAGCAGGGGGGGGAGCAATCAGCCCCAGCATTTT. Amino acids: CASRGGSNQPQHF.

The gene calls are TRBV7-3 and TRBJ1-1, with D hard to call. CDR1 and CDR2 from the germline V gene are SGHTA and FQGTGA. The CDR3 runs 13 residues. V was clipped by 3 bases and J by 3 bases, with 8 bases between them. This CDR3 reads CASSFSEYTEAFF. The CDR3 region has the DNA TGTGCCAGCAGCTTCTCAGAGTACACTGAAGCTTTCTTT.

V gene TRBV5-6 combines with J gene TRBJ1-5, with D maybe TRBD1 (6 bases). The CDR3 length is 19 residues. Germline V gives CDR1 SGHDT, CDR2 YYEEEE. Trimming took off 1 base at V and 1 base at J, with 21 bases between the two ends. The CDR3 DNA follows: TGTGCCAGCAGCTTGTCCCCCCTAAGGGGGGTCGGGAGCAATCAGCCCCAGCATTTT. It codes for CASSLSPLRGVGSNQPQHF.

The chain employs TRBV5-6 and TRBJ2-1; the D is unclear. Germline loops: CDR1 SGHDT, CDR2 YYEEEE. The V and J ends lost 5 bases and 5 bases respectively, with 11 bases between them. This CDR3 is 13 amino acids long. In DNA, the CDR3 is TGTGCCAGCAGGTTCGACGTAAACAATGAGCAGTTCTTC. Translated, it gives CASRFDVNNEQFF.